The 32 T cell receptor beta chains listed next were all sequenced from one sample in a study of shared clonotypes between healthy human individuals. Some clones are missing from TCRdb's copy, which holds only in-frame ones; the method was immunoSEQ multiplex PCR. The sample lists approximately 2,300,000 clones, 92% seen once, with 0.3% to 0.45% in the top ten. Sequenced input: naive CD4+ T cells from PBMCs. Noted subset: CD45RA+ positively selected. These receptors all come from a man aged 18 to 29 in good health. Some clones in this sample may be carry-over from other donors' samples.

This chain joins TRBV19 and TRBJ2-2, with 12 bases aligning to TRBD2. The V gene's germline CDR1 is LNHDA and CDR2 SQIVND (reference sequence). This CDR3 region has 16 residues. Trimming removed 6 bases from V and 5 bases from J; junction bases left unmatched: 7. DNA for the CDR3: TGTGCCAGTAGCCCCCGACTAGCGGGAGATACCGGGGAGCTGTTTTTT. Its translation is CASSPRLAGDTGELFF.

This clone was recorded only once. The chain links TRBV28 to TRBJ1-5; TRBD1 might be the D (5 bases). This CDR3 contains 17 residues. In germline, CDR1 is MDHEN, CDR2 SYDVKM. V shed 3 bases and J shed 8 bases, with 23 bases lying between them. The CDR3 spells CASSFPGWSSPREPQHF. In DNA form, the CDR3 reads TGTGCCAGCAGTTTCCCGGGGTGGTCCTCTCCCAGGGAGCCCCAGCATTTT.

A single count supports this clone. CDR3 region: CSVSLPQETQYF. The CDR3 coding sequence is TGCAGCGTCAGCCTACCCCAGGAGACCCAGTACTTC. This chain joins TRBV29-1 and TRBJ2-5; D is unresolved. This CDR3 comprises 12 residues. CDR1 and CDR2 from the germline V gene are SQVTM and ANQGSEA. The V and J ends lost 6 bases and 5 bases respectively, with 13 bases between them.

The chain employs TRBV5-1 and TRBJ2-4, with a possible D match to TRBD2 (5 bases). CDR1 and CDR2 from the germline V gene are SGHRS and YFSETQ. V was shortened by 2 bases and J by 7 bases, with 13 bases between the two germline ends. CDR3 length equals 14 residues. As DNA, the CDR3 is TGCGCCAGCAGCTTTGACTACAGTTGGAACATTCAGTACTTC. It encodes CASSFDYSWNIQYF.

The chain has TRBV10-3 and TRBJ1-1; the D is unclear. Trimming shortened V by 3 bases and J by 10 bases, and 18 bases separated the two germline ends. CDR1 is ENHRY and CDR2 is SYGVKD in the germline V gene. The CDR3 covers 14 residues. The CDR3 here is CAISDGPTITRAFF. Written as DNA, the CDR3 is TGTGCCATCAGTGATGGGCCGACCATAACTAGAGCTTTCTTT.

This chain's CDR3 is CSAFRQGRNGYTF. The CDR3 DNA sequence: TGCAGCGCCTTTCGACAGGGCCGGAATGGCTACACCTTC. The V and J genes are TRBV29-1 and TRBJ1-2; 7 nucleotides align to TRBD1. V was clipped by 7 bases and J by 6 bases; unmatched bases: 11. The CDR3 runs 13 residues. CDR1 and CDR2 from the germline V gene are SQVTM and ANQGSEA.

This clone came up a few times. Other DNA sequences within the sample encode an identical CDR3. The rearrangement uses TRBV30 and TRBJ1-4, with D perhaps TRBD1 (5 bases). CDR1 and CDR2 (germline): GTSNPN, SVGIG (reference sequence). The ends were cut back, 1 base at V and 6 bases at J, with 6 bases in the middle. CDR3 length equals 12 residues. The CDR3 here is CAWSGGDEKLFF. The CDR3 DNA follows: TGTGCCTGGAGTGGGGGGGATGAAAAACTGTTTTTT.

The rearrangement uses TRBV7-9 and TRBJ1-3; D ambiguous. This CDR3 is built from 12 residues. V was shortened by 5 bases and J by 4 bases, with 6 bases between the two germline ends. CDR1 is SEHNR, CDR2 FQNEAQ, per germline (reference sequence). The CDR3 reads CASSPGGNTIYF. For the CDR3, the DNA is TGTGCCAGCAGCCCCGGGGGAAACACCATATATTTT.

The rearrangement joins TRBV7-8 to TRBJ2-7; D gene ambiguous. Germline lookup yields CDR1 SGHVS and CDR2 FQNEAQ. CDR3 length equals 16 residues. The V and J ends lost 2 bases and 1 base respectively, with 15 bases between them. CDR3 coding DNA: TGTGCCAGCAGCTTAAAGGCTCGAGGCTTTTCCTACGAGCAGTACTTC. It translates to CASSLKARGFSYEQYF.

The chain carries TRBV7-6 and TRBJ2-3; the D call may be TRBD1 or TRBD2 (5 bases each). CDR1 and CDR2 (germline): SGHVS, FNYEAQ. This CDR3 comprises 16 residues. The V end lost 5 bases, the J end lost 4 bases, and 19 bases lay between the germline ends. CDR3 sequence: CASSLEGSSLPDTQYF. CDR3 DNA sequence: TGTGCCAGCAGCCTAGAGGGGTCGTCTCTCCCAGATACGCAGTATTTT.

Turning to this clone: Within the sample, other DNA sequences also encode this same CDR3. The chain joins TRBV7-8 to TRBJ1-2; D may be TRBD1 (5 bases). From germline, CDR1 is SGHVS and CDR2 FQNEAQ. V dropped 4 bases and J dropped 2 bases, with 11 bases sitting between them. There are 14 residues in the CDR3. The CDR3 loop is CASSSGPLNYGYTF. Here the CDR3 DNA reads TGTGCCAGCAGCTCGGGACCGCTGAACTATGGCTACACCTTC.

The chain uses TRBV28 and TRBJ1-5; D is possibly TRBD1 (5 bases). CDR1 and CDR2 (germline): MDHEN, SYDVKM. The V and J ends lost 6 bases and 4 bases respectively, with 19 bases between them. The CDR3 runs 16 residues. This CDR3 is CASSPVVGTSNQPQHF. CDR3 in DNA: TGTGCCAGCAGCCCTGTGGTCGGGACTTCGAATCAGCCCCAGCATTTT.

The table lists this clone with a few counts. The chain couples TRBV28 to TRBJ1-5, with D perhaps matching TRBD1 (5 bases). CDR1 is MDHEN and CDR2 is SYDVKM in the germline V gene. CDR3 length equals 14 residues. Between the trimmed V and J ends, which lost 6 bases and 2 bases, there was a span of 11 bases. The CDR3 region is CASRGGPRNQPQHF. In DNA, the CDR3 is TGTGCCAGCAGGGGGGGTCCTCGCAATCAGCCCCAGCATTTT.

The table lists this clone with a count of one. This chain uses TRBV19 with TRBJ1-1; a weak D match, TRBD1 (6 bases). V was shortened by 0 bases and J by 4 bases, with 18 bases between the two germline ends. There are 17 residues in the CDR3. Germline V lookup: CDR1 LNHDA, CDR2 SQIVND (reference sequence). CDR3: CASSIDRDPSRGTEAFF. The CDR3 region has the DNA TGTGCCAGTAGTATAGATCGGGACCCCTCCAGGGGCACTGAAGCTTTCTTT.

The chain couples TRBV10-3 to TRBJ1-1; D is ambiguous. Trimming removed 4 bases from V and 1 base from J, with 19 bases in between. Germline CDR1 and CDR2: ENHRY and SYGVKD. The CDR3 runs 17 residues. CDR3 nucleotide sequence: TGTGCCATCAGTGTGGGATTCTCAAAGCCCGGGAACACTGAAGCTTTCTTT. Protein sequence: CAISVGFSKPGNTEAFF.

In this sample, this clone turned up a few times. The CDR3 DNA reads as TGTGCCTGGAGTGTACCAGGGGCGGTGAACACTGAAGCTTTCTTT. Residues: CAWSVPGAVNTEAFF. J is TRBJ1-1 and V is TRBV30, with a tentative D call TRBD1 (6 bases). The V end lost 0 bases, the J end lost 0 bases, and 11 bases lay between the germline ends. The CDR3 has 15 amino acids. The germline gives CDR1 GTSNPN, CDR2 SVGIG (reference sequence).

The V call is TRBV29-1, the J call TRBJ2-6, with D perhaps TRBD2 (5 bases). V was clipped by 0 bases and J by 0 bases, with 6 bases between them. Germline values: CDR1 SQVTM, CDR2 ANQGSEA. This CDR3 has 15 amino acids. The DNA for the CDR3 is TGCAGCGTTGAAGATCGGGGCTCTGGGGCCAACGTCCTGACTTTC. This sequence encodes CSVEDRGSGANVLTF.

DNA of the CDR3: TGTGCCAGCAGTTATACAGTGAATGAAGCTTTCTTT. Residues: CASSYTVNEAFF. This chain joins TRBV6-6 and TRBJ1-1; D unclear. V was pared by 3 bases and J by 7 bases, with 9 bases between. Per the germline V gene, CDR1 is MNHNY and CDR2 is SVGAGI (reference sequence). The CDR3 totals 12 residues.

This clone occurred once. This chain uses TRBV5-5 with TRBJ2-7, with D possibly matching TRBD2 (6 bases). This CDR3 has 13 amino acids. The germline gives CDR1 SGHKS, CDR2 YYEKEE (reference sequence). V was shortened by 4 bases and J by 3 bases, with 11 bases between the two germline ends. The CDR3 DNA is TGTGCCAGCAGCGACGGGAGAAACTACGAGCAGTACTTC. Translated: CASSDGRNYEQYF.

This clone has a single count. The rearrangement links TRBV15 to TRBJ2-5; possibly TRBD2 for D (6 bases). The CDR3 is 16 residues long. The V gene lost 3 bases and the J gene lost 1 base, with 15 bases spanning the gap. Per germline, CDR1 LNHNV and CDR2 YYDKDF (reference sequence). The CDR3, as DNA: TGTGCCACCAGCAGGACCCTGTCCGGGAGCCAAGAGACCCAGTACTTC. Its protein product is CATSRTLSGSQETQYF.

This sequence joins TRBV6-6 and TRBJ2-5; 14 bases agree with TRBD2. The CDR3 loop spans 15 amino acids. Germline V lookup: CDR1 MNHNY, CDR2 SVGAGI (reference sequence). J lost 11 bases, V lost 0 bases, and 5 bases had no gene match. CDR3 region: CASSYSKGTSGSQYF. Written as DNA, the CDR3 is TGTGCCAGCAGTTACTCGAAGGGGACTAGCGGGAGTCAGTACTTC.

The CDR3 DNA reads TGTGCCAGCAGCTTAGAGCGGGAGGCCTACGAGCAGTACTTC. It codes for CASSLEREAYEQYF. V and J are TRBV7-2 and TRBJ2-7; TRBD2 aligns across 9 bases. CDR3 size: 14 residues. Germline CDR1 is SGHTA and CDR2 is FQGNSA. Trimming removed 1 base from V and 2 bases from J; junction bases left unmatched: 0.

This clone was picked up a small number of times. The rearrangement links TRBV7-9 to TRBJ1-4; D is unclear. Germline V lookup: CDR1 SEHNR, CDR2 FQNEAQ (reference sequence). This CDR3 has 12 residues. Trimming removed 5 bases from V and 11 bases from J, with 12 bases in between. CDR3 residues: CASSLGVGKLFF. The CDR3, as DNA: TGTGCCAGCAGCCTGGGAGTTGGTAAACTGTTTTTT.

The chain uses TRBV5-4 and TRBJ1-2; possible D gene TRBD1, 5 bases. The germline V gene encodes CDR1 SGHNT and CDR2 YYREEE (reference sequence). CDR3 size: 13 residues. V dropped 2 bases and J dropped 3 bases, with 8 bases sitting between them. The chain's CDR3 is CASSFSGYYGYTF. CDR3 coding DNA: TGTGCCAGCAGCTTTTCAGGGTACTATGGCTACACCTTC.

The gene calls are TRBV7-2 and TRBJ1-2; no clear D. V dropped 6 bases and J dropped 8 bases, with 22 bases sitting between them. The CDR3 sequence is 15 residues long. The germline CDR1 and CDR2 sequences are SGHTA and FQGNSA. As DNA, the CDR3 is TGTGCCAGCAGTAGTGTAATGAGTCCCGGGAACGGCTACACCTTC. Its translation is CASSSVMSPGNGYTF. The full variable domain, completed using reference TRBV7-2 and TRBJ1-2, is GAGVSQSPSNKVTEKGKDVELRCDPISGHTALYWYRQSLGQGLEFLIYFQGNSAPDKSGLPSDRFSAERTGGSVSTLTIQRTQQEDSAVYLCASSSVMSPGNGYTFGSGTRLTVV.

The chain employs TRBV27 and TRBJ2-3; TRBD1 or TRBD2 may be the D gene (6 bases each). The germline CDR1 and CDR2 sequences are MNHEY and SMNVEV (reference sequence). V lost 2 bases to trimming and J lost 8 bases, with 23 bases between them. There are 17 residues in the CDR3. The CDR3 DNA reads TGTGCCAGCAGTTTAGGCGGAGGGGGAGCCCAAGGGGGTACGCAGTATTTT. It codes for CASSLGGGGAQGGTQYF.

This rearrangement joins TRBV6-6 to TRBJ1-5; TRBD1 matches 9 bases. This CDR3 region has 13 residues. Trimming took 6 bases from V and 5 from J; bases not matched to a gene: 2. Germline V gives CDR1 MNHNY, CDR2 SVGAGI (reference sequence). The CDR3 region is CASSRDRDQPQHF. CDR3 sequence (DNA): TGTGCCAGCAGCAGGGACAGGGATCAGCCCCAGCATTTT.

The chain has TRBV5-1 and TRBJ2-7; TRBD2 agrees at 13 bases. The CDR3 consists of 17 residues. Trimming took 4 bases from V and 3 from J; bases not matched to a gene: 10. The V gene's germline CDR1 is SGHRS and CDR2 YFSETQ. CDR3 sequence: CASSPGLAGNLFYEQYF. DNA for the CDR3: TGCGCCAGCAGCCCGGGACTAGCGGGGAACTTATTCTACGAGCAGTACTTC.

J is TRBJ2-5 and V is TRBV28; D may be TRBD1 (6 bases). This CDR3 comprises 16 residues. Germline lookup yields CDR1 MDHEN and CDR2 SYDVKM. V was shortened by 5 bases and J by 1 base, with 17 bases between the two germline ends. This CDR3 is CASSNIGTKLQETQYF. The CDR3, as DNA: TGTGCCAGCAGTAACATAGGGACAAAACTCCAAGAGACCCAGTACTTC.

There are a few counts of this clone. The rearrangement joins TRBV19 to TRBJ2-1; D gene unclear. V shed 2 bases and J shed 2 bases, with 10 bases lying between them. CDR1 is LNHDA, CDR2 SQIVND, per germline (reference sequence). This CDR3 is 15 amino acids long. The CDR3 DNA reads as TGTGCCAGTAGTATACAGGCCTCTCCCTACAATGAGCAGTTCTTC. This encodes CASSIQASPYNEQFF. The variable domain in full, completed from reference TRBV19 and TRBJ2-1, reads DGGITQSPKYLFRKEGQNVTLSCEQNLNHDAMYWYRQDPGQGLRLIYYSQIVNDFQKGDIAEGYSVSREKKESFPLTVTSAQKNPTAFYLCASSIQASPYNEQFFGPGTRLTVL.

The chain couples TRBV5-1 to TRBJ1-1; no clear D. V was clipped by 3 bases and J by 8 bases, with 11 bases between them. The CDR3 runs 12 residues. CDR1 is SGHRS, CDR2 YFSETQ, per germline. CDR3 DNA sequence: TGCGCCAGCAGCTCTGAGTTTGGGGAAGCTTTCTTT. Translation gives CASSSEFGEAFF.

The chain carries TRBV29-1 and TRBJ1-2; no clear D gene. The V and J ends lost 6 bases and 7 bases respectively, with 24 bases between them. There are 15 residues in the CDR3. From germline, CDR1 is SQVTM and CDR2 ANQGSEA. CDR3 sequence reads: CSVTKRQRLESGYTF. Here the CDR3 DNA reads TGCAGCGTGACTAAGAGGCAGCGCCTCGAGAGTGGCTACACCTTC.